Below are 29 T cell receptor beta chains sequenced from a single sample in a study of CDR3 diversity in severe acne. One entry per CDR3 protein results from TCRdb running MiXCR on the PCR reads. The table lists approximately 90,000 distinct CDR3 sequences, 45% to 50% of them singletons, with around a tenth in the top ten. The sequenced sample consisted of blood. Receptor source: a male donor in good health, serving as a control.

CDR3 coding DNA: TGTGCCAGCAGTTCCGACGGGGGTTGGACTGAAGCTTTCTTT. Its protein product is CASSSDGGWTEAFF. This sequence joins TRBV7-2 and TRBJ1-1; a weak D match, TRBD1 (5 bases). Trimming took off 6 bases at V and 5 bases at J, with 16 bases between the two ends. Germline CDR1 reads SGHTA; CDR2 reads FQGNSA. The CDR3 extends over 14 amino acids.

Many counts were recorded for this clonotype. In nucleotides, the CDR3 is TGTGCCAGCAGTTTGAGGGAGACCCAGTACTTC. It yields the protein CASSLRETQYF. The chain carries TRBV12-3 or TRBV12-4 and TRBJ2-5; D is uncertain. V was cut by 3 bases and J by 5 bases, with 4 bases left in between. The length of the CDR3 is 11 residues.

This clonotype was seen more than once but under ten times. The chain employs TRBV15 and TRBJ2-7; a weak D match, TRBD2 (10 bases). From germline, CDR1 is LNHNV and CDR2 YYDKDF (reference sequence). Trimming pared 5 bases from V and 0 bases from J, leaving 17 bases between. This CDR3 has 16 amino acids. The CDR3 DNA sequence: TGTGCCACCAGCCAGCGGGGGGGACAGGGCTCCTACGAGCAGTACTTC. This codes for CATSQRGGQGSYEQYF.

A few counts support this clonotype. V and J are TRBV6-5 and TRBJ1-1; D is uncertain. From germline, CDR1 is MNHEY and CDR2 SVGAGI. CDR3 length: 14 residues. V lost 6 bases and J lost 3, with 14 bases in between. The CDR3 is CASSAQRAHTEAFF. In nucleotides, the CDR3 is TGTGCCAGCAGCGCCCAGCGGGCGCACACTGAAGCTTTCTTT.

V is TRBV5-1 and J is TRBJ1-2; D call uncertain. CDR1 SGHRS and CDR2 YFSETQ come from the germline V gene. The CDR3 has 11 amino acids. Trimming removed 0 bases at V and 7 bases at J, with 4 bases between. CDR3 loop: CASSLEGGYTF. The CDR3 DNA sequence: TGCGCCAGCAGCTTGGAGGGTGGCTACACCTTC. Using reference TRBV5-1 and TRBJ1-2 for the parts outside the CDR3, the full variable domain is KAGVTQTPRYLIKTRGQQVTLSCSPISGHRSVSWYQQTPGQGLQFLFEYFSETQRNKGNFPGRFSGRQFSNSRSEMNVSTLELGDSALYLCASSLEGGYTFGSGTRLTVV.

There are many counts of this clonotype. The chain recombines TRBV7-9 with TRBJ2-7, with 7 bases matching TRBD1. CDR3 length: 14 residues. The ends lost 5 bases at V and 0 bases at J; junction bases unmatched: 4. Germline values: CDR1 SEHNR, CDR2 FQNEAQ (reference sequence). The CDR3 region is CASSPGDSSYEQYF. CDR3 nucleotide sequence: TGTGCCAGCAGCCCTGGGGACAGCTCCTACGAGCAGTACTTC.

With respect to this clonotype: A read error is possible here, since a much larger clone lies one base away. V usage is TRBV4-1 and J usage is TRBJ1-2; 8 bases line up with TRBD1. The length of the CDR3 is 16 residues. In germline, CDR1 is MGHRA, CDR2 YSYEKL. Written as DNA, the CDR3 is TGCACCAGCAGCCAACCTAGCGGACAGGGCAACTATGGCTACACCTTC. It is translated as CTSSQPSGQGNYGYTF.

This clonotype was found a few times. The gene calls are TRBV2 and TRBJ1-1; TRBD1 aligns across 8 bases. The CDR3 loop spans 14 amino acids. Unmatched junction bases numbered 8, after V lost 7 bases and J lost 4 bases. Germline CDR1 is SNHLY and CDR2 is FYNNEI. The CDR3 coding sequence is TGTGCCAGCAAGCGAGAACAGGGGGTCACTGAAGCTTTCTTT. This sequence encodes CASKREQGVTEAFF.

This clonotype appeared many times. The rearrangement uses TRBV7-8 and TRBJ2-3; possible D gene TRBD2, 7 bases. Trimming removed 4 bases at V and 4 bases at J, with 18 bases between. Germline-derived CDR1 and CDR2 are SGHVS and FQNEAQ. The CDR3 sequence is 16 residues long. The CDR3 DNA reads TGTGCCAGCAGCTCCTATTCTACAGGGAGGGCAGATACGCAGTATTTT. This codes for CASSSYSTGRADTQYF.

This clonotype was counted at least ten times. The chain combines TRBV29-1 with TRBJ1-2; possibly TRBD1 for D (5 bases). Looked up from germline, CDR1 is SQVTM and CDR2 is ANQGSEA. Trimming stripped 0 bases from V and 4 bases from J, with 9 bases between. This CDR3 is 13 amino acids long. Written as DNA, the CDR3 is TGCAGCGTTGAAGACAGGGTGGCCTATGGCTACACCTTC. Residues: CSVEDRVAYGYTF.

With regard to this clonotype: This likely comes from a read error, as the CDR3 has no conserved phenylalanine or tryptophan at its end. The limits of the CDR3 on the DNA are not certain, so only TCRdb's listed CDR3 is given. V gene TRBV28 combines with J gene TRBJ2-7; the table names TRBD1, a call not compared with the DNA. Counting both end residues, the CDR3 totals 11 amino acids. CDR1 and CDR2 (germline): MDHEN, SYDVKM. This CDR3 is CASSLLIGQGD.

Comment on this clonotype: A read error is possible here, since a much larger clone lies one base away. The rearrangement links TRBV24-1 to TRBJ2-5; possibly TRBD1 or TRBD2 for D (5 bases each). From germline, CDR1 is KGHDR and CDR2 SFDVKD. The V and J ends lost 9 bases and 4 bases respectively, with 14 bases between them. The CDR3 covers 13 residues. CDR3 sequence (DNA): TGTGCCACCCATGCCGGGGCAGGAGAGACCCAGTACTTC. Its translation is CATHAGAGETQYF.

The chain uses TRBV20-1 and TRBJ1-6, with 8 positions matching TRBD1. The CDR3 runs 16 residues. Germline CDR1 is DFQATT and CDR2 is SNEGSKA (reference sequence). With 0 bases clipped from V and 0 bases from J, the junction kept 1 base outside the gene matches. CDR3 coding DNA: TGCAGTGCTAGAGACAGGGGGCTCTCCTATAATTCACCCCTCCACTTT. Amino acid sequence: CSARDRGLSYNSPLHF.

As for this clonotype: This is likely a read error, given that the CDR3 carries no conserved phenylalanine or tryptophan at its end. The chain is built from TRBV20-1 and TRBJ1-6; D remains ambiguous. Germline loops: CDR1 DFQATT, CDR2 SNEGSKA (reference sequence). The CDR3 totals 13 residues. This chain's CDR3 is CSPRSSYNSPLHY. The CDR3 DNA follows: TGCAGTCCTAGGAGCTCCTATAATTCACCCCTCCACTAT.

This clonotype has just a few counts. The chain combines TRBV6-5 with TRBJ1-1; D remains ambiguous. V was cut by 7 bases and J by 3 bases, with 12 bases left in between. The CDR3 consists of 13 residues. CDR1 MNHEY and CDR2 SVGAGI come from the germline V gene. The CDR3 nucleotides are TGTGCCAGCAATCAAGAGGGTTACACTGAAGCTTTCTTT. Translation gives CASNQEGYTEAFF.

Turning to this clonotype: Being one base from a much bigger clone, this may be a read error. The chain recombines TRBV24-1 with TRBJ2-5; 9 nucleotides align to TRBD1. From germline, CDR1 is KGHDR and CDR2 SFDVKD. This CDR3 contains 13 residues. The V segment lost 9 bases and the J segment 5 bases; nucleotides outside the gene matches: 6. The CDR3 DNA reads TGTGCCACCGGCGGGACAGGGTGGGAGACCCAGTACTTC. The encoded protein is CATGGTGWETQYF.

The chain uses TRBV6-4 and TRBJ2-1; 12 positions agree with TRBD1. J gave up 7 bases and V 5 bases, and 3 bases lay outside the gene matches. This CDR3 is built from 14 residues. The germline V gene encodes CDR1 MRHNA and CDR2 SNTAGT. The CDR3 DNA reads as TGTGCCAGCAGTCCGGGACAGGGGGCAAATGAGCAGTTCTTC. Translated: CASSPGQGANEQFF.

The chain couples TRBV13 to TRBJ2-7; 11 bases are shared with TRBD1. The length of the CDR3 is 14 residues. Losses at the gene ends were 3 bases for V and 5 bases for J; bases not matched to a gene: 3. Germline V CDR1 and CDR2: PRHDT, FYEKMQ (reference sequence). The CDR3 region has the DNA TGTGCCAGCAGCTTCGGGACAGGGGGTAACGAGCAGTACTTC. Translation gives CASSFGTGGNEQYF.

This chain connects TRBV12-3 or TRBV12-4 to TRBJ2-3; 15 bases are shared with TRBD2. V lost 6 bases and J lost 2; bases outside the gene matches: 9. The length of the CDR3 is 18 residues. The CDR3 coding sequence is TGTGCCAGCAGCCTCGGGACTAGCGGGGGGCATTACACAGATACGCAGTATTTT. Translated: CASSLGTSGGHYTDTQYF.

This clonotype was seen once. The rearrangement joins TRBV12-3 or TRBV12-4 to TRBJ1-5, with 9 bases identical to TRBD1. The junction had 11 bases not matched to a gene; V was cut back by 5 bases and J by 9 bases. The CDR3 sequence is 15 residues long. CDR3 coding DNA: TGTGCCAGCAGTCCATGGACAGGGGAAGGTCGGCCCCAGCATTTT. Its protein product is CASSPWTGEGRPQHF.

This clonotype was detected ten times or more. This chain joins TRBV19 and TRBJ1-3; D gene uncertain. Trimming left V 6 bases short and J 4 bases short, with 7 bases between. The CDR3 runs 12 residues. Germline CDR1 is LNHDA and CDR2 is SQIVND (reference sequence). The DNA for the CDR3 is TGTGCCAGTAGCCAACAAGGAAACACCATATATTTT. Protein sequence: CASSQQGNTIYF.

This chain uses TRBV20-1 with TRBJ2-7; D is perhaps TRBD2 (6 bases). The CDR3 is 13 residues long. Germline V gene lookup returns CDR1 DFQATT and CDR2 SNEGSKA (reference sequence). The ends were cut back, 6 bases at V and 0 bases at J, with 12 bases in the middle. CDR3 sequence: CSAVGGYSYEQYF. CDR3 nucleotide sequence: TGCAGTGCGGTGGGAGGATACTCCTACGAGCAGTACTTC.

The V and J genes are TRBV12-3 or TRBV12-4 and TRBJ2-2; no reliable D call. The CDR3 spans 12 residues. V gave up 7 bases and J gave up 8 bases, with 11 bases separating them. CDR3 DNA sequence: TGTGCCAGCATCCCCACCGGGGGGGAGCTGTTTTTT. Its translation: CASIPTGGELFF.

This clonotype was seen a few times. CDR3: CSVNTGNSDGNTIYF. CDR3 sequence (DNA): TGCAGCGTTAACACAGGGAATAGCGACGGTAACACCATATATTTT. The rearrangement links TRBV29-1 to TRBJ1-3, with D maybe TRBD1 (6 bases). This CDR3 contains 15 residues. Germline values: CDR1 SQVTM, CDR2 ANQGSEA. V lost 5 bases to trimming and J lost 7 bases, with 21 bases between them. The full variable domain, completed using reference TRBV29-1 and TRBJ1-3, is SAVISQKPSRDICQRGTSLTIQCQVDSQVTMMFWYRQQPGQSLTLIATANQGSEATYESGFVIDKFPISRPNLTFSTLTVSNMSPEDSSIYLCSVNTGNSDGNTIYFGEGSWLTVV.

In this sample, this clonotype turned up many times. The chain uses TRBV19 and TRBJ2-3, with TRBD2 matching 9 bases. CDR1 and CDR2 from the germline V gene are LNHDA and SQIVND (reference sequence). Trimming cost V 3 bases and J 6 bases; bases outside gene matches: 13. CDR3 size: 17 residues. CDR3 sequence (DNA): TGTGCCAGTAGTATGGCGTTGGTTAGCGGGAGCAGGGATACGCAGTATTTT. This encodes CASSMALVSGSRDTQYF.

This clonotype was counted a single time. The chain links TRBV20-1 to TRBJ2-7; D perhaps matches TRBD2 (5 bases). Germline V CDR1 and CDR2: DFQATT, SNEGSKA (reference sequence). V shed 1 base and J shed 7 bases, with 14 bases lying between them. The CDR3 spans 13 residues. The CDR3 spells CSARGRSPCEQYF. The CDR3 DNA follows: TGCAGTGCTAGAGGGAGGAGCCCCTGTGAGCAGTACTTC.

The DNA for the CDR3 is TGTGCCAGCAGGTCTACAAGCGGGAGAAGGCATTCAGATACGCAGTATTTT. Its protein is CASRSTSGRRHSDTQYF. This chain connects TRBV9 to TRBJ2-3, with 8 positions matching TRBD2. Germline lookup yields CDR1 SGDLS and CDR2 YYNGEE. Germline trimming cut 5 bases from V and 4 bases from J; bases unmatched to any gene: 15. The CDR3 extends over 17 amino acids.

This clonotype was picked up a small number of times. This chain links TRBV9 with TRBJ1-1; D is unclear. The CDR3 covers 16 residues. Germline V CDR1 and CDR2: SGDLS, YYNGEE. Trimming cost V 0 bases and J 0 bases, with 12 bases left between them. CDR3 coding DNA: TGTGCCAGCAGCGTAGATGTTCAGAAGGTGAACACTGAAGCTTTCTTT. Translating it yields CASSVDVQKVNTEAFF.

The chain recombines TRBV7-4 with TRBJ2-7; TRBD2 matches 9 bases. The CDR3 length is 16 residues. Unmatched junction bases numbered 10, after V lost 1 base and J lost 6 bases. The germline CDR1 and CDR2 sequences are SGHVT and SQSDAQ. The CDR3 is CASSLGLGLAYFEQYF. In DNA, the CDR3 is TGTGCCAGCAGCTTAGGTTTGGGACTAGCTTACTTCGAGCAGTACTTC.